Listed below are T cell receptor beta chains from one sample, sequenced in a study of T cell repertoires in cytomegalovirus infection. Their target antigens are unknown. MiXCR, run by TCRdb on the reads, gives a single entry per CDR3 protein. The profile covers about a million distinct CDR3 sequences, with less than 40% appearing a single time and about an eighth taken by the ten largest. The sequences come from cultured CD8+ T cells from PBMCs, collected from culture after CMV antigen stimulation. The receptor source for this set is a human donor in good health (CMV status not recorded). Some clones in this sample may be carry-over from other donors' samples. The CDR3 runs from the conserved cysteine through the conserved F or W. A D gene is named only where the DNA matches it firmly. Size is omitted from some rows. Given values are once, few, many or a class for expanded clones.

clone_size: once; v_call: TRBV20-1; d_call: TRBD1; j_call: TRBJ1-1; cdr3_nt: TGCAGTGCTAGGCCTTGGCAGGGGGCAACTGAAGCTTTCTTT; cdr3_aa: CSARPWQGATEAFF
clone_size: many; v_call: TRBV7-6; d_call: .; j_call: TRBJ2-5; cdr3_nt: TGTGCCAGCAGCTTAGTGCCAGGGAGCCAAGAGACCCAGTACTTC; cdr3_aa: CASSLVPGSQETQYF
clone_size: .; v_call: TRBV2; d_call: .; j_call: TRBJ1-6; cdr3_nt: TGTGCCAGCAGCCTACAGGGAGAAGTTGGGAGCTCCTATAATTCACCCCTCCACTTT; cdr3_aa: CASSLQGEVGSSYNSPLHF
clone_size: once; v_call: TRBV5-4; d_call: .; j_call: TRBJ1-2; cdr3_nt: TGTGCCATCCCGACAGGCGGCTATGGCTACACCTTC; cdr3_aa: CAIPTGGYGYTF
clone_size: many; v_call: TRBV6-1; d_call: .; j_call: TRBJ2-1; cdr3_nt: TGTGCCAGCAGTGAACACGGGCCTTACAATGAGCAGTTCTTC; cdr3_aa: CASSEHGPYNEQFF
clone_size: few; v_call: TRBV10-3; d_call: .; j_call: TRBJ1-6; cdr3_nt: TGTGCCATCAGTGAAGGTAGCTCCTATAATTCACCCCTCCACTTT; cdr3_aa: CAISEGSSYNSPLHF
clone_size: .; v_call: TRBV28; d_call: TRBD1; j_call: TRBJ1-4; cdr3_nt: TGTGCCAGCAGTTGGACAGGTGATAATGAAAAACTGTTTTTT; cdr3_aa: CASSWTGDNEKLFF
clone_size: .; v_call: TRBV7-4; d_call: .; j_call: TRBJ1-1; cdr3_nt: TGTGCCAGCAGCTTGGACTGGACTGAAGCTTTCTTT; cdr3_aa: CASSLDWTEAFF
clone_size: few; v_call: TRBV6-2/TRBV6-3; d_call: .; j_call: TRBJ2-1; cdr3_nt: TGTGCCAGCAGTTATAGCAGGGGACTACGGAATGAGCAGTTCTTC; cdr3_aa: CASSYSRGLRNEQFF
clone_size: .; v_call: TRBV5-6; d_call: .; j_call: TRBJ1-2; cdr3_nt: TGTGCCAGCAGCTTGTATGGATCTAACTATGGCTACACCTTC; cdr3_aa: CASSLYGSNYGYTF
clone_size: .; v_call: TRBV2; d_call: .; j_call: TRBJ1-6; cdr3_nt: TGTGCCAGCAGTGAAGCGGAGGGGTACCTCTATAATTCACCCCTCCACTTT; cdr3_aa: CASSEAEGYLYNSPLHF
clone_size: few; v_call: TRBV6-5; d_call: .; j_call: TRBJ2-1; cdr3_nt: TGTGCCAGCAGCTACACTAGGAATGAGCAGTTCTTC; cdr3_aa: CASSYTRNEQFF
clone_size: many; v_call: TRBV12-3/TRBV12-4; d_call: .; j_call: TRBJ2-3; cdr3_nt: TGTGCCAGCAGTTTAAGTGGGGGGCTACGTACAGATACGCAGTATTTT; cdr3_aa: CASSLSGGLRTDTQYF
clone_size: .; v_call: TRBV10-3; d_call: .; j_call: TRBJ2-1; cdr3_nt: TGTGCCATCGGAAGAGGACAGAGCTCCTACAATGAGCAGTTCTTC; cdr3_aa: CAIGRGQSSYNEQFF
clone_size: .; v_call: TRBV6-8; d_call: .; j_call: TRBJ2-5; cdr3_nt: TGTGCCAGCAGCCGATTCGGGGGTGAGACCGAGACCCAGTACTTC; cdr3_aa: CASSRFGGETETQYF
clone_size: .; v_call: TRBV6-5; d_call: TRBD1; j_call: TRBJ2-7; cdr3_nt: TGTGCCAGCAGTACGGCCGGGACAGGGAGCTACGAGCAGTACTTC; cdr3_aa: CASSTAGTGSYEQYF
clone_size: once; v_call: TRBV5-6; d_call: .; j_call: TRBJ1-1; cdr3_nt: TGTGCCAGCAGCTGGCCCGGGGGGAACACTGAAGCTTTCTTT; cdr3_aa: CASSWPGGNTEAFF
clone_size: few; v_call: TRBV12-3/TRBV12-4; d_call: .; j_call: TRBJ1-2; cdr3_nt: TGTGCCAGCAGTTTCGGGAGCGGCCGAGGTGGCTACACCTTC; cdr3_aa: CASSFGSGRGGYTF
clone_size: .; v_call: TRBV4-1; d_call: .; j_call: TRBJ2-6; cdr3_nt: TGCGCCAGCAGCCAAGGCGTTGGGGCCAACGTCCTGACTTTC; cdr3_aa: CASSQGVGANVLTF
clone_size: few; v_call: TRBV7-3; d_call: .; j_call: TRBJ2-1; cdr3_nt: TGTGCCAGCAGCTTAACTAGCCCCCTGAGCTCCTACAATGAGCAGTTCTTC; cdr3_aa: CASSLTSPLSSYNEQFF
clone_size: .; v_call: TRBV9; d_call: .; j_call: TRBJ2-3; cdr3_nt: TGTGCCAGCCGCCCCGGCGGGGCTCGCACAGATACGCAGTATTTT; cdr3_aa: CASRPGGARTDTQYF
clone_size: .; v_call: TRBV14; d_call: .; j_call: TRBJ2-5; cdr3_nt: TGTGCCAGCAGCCAAGGACTGACCGGGGAAGGGGAAGAGACCCAGTACTTC; cdr3_aa: CASSQGLTGEGEETQYF
clone_size: many; v_call: TRBV7-6; d_call: TRBD1; j_call: TRBJ2-5; cdr3_nt: TGTGCCAGCAGCTTAGGGACAGGGAGGGAGACCCAGTACTTC; cdr3_aa: CASSLGTGRETQYF
clone_size: few; v_call: TRBV12-5; d_call: TRBD1; j_call: TRBJ1-5; cdr3_nt: TGTGCTAGTTTATCCCAGGGGGCAAGCAATCAGCCCCAGCATTTT; cdr3_aa: CASLSQGASNQPQHF
clone_size: few; v_call: TRBV20-1; d_call: .; j_call: TRBJ2-3; cdr3_nt: TGCAGTGCTAGAGATCGGTCGGGGATAGCAGAAGATACGCAGTATTTT; cdr3_aa: CSARDRSGIAEDTQYF
clone_size: .; v_call: TRBV12-3/TRBV12-4; d_call: TRBD2; j_call: TRBJ2-3; cdr3_nt: TGTGCCAGCAGTGATAGCGGGGGGGCCAGGACAGATACGCAGTATTTT; cdr3_aa: CASSDSGGARTDTQYF
clone_size: .; v_call: TRBV6-2/TRBV6-3; d_call: .; j_call: TRBJ1-5; cdr3_nt: TGTGCCAGCTCTGATGGAGGCAATCAGCCCCAGCATTTT; cdr3_aa: CASSDGGNQPQHF
clone_size: .; v_call: TRBV7-7; d_call: .; j_call: TRBJ2-1; cdr3_nt: TGTGCTAGCAGCTTAGAGAGGACCACCTACAATGAGCAGTTCTTC; cdr3_aa: CASSLERTTYNEQFF
clone_size: .; v_call: TRBV4-3; d_call: TRBD2; j_call: TRBJ2-5; cdr3_nt: TGCGCCAGCAGCCAAGACCGACTAGCCGGAGAGACCCAGTACTTC; cdr3_aa: CASSQDRLAGETQYF
clone_size: .; v_call: TRBV12-3/TRBV12-4; d_call: .; j_call: TRBJ2-2; cdr3_nt: TGTGCCAGCACCTCCGGCCTTGAGGACACCGGGGAGCTGTTTTTT; cdr3_aa: CASTSGLEDTGELFF
clone_size: .; v_call: TRBV15; d_call: .; j_call: TRBJ2-1; cdr3_nt: TGTGCCACCAGCACTCGGCAGGGGGGTCTCAATGAGCAGTTCTTC; cdr3_aa: CATSTRQGGLNEQFF
clone_size: .; v_call: TRBV27; d_call: TRBD2; j_call: TRBJ2-7; cdr3_nt: TGTGCCAGCACCCTCCGGGGGGGGGGTACGAGTGAGCAGTACTTC; cdr3_aa: CASTLRGGGTSEQYF
clone_size: .; v_call: TRBV6-2/TRBV6-3; d_call: .; j_call: TRBJ1-6; cdr3_nt: TGTGCCAGCAGTTACCTTTCACAGGGAAGAAGGAATTCACCCCTCCACTTT; cdr3_aa: CASSYLSQGRRNSPLHF
clone_size: .; v_call: TRBV7-6; d_call: .; j_call: TRBJ1-1; cdr3_nt: TGTGCCAGCAGCTCCGCAGGACATTTGACGAACACTGAAGCTTTCTTT; cdr3_aa: CASSSAGHLTNTEAFF
clone_size: .; v_call: TRBV11-2; d_call: .; j_call: TRBJ1-3; cdr3_nt: TGTGCCAGCAGCTTATGGGTCAGGGAAACCTCTGGAAACACCATATATTTT; cdr3_aa: CASSLWVRETSGNTIYF
clone_size: few; v_call: TRBV9; d_call: .; j_call: TRBJ2-1; cdr3_nt: TGTGCCAGCAGCGAGGATAGCGGAGGAGAGCAGTTCTTC; cdr3_aa: CASSEDSGGEQFF
clone_size: .; v_call: TRBV5-1; d_call: .; j_call: TRBJ2-3; cdr3_nt: TGCGCCAGCAACTGGGGCTGGGATACGCAGTATTTT; cdr3_aa: CASNWGWDTQYF
clone_size: few; v_call: TRBV12-3/TRBV12-4; d_call: .; j_call: TRBJ1-1; cdr3_nt: TGTGCCAGCAGTCACGACGAAGGGAACACTGAAGCTTTCTTT; cdr3_aa: CASSHDEGNTEAFF
clone_size: few; v_call: TRBV5-6; d_call: TRBD2; j_call: TRBJ2-1; cdr3_nt: TGTGCCAGCAGCTTTGCCGGGACTAGCGGGGATGAGCAGTTCTTC; cdr3_aa: CASSFAGTSGDEQFF
clone_size: many; v_call: TRBV7-2; d_call: .; j_call: TRBJ2-1; cdr3_nt: TGTGCCAGCAGCTTAAAGGAAAATGAGCAGTTCTTC; cdr3_aa: CASSLKENEQFF